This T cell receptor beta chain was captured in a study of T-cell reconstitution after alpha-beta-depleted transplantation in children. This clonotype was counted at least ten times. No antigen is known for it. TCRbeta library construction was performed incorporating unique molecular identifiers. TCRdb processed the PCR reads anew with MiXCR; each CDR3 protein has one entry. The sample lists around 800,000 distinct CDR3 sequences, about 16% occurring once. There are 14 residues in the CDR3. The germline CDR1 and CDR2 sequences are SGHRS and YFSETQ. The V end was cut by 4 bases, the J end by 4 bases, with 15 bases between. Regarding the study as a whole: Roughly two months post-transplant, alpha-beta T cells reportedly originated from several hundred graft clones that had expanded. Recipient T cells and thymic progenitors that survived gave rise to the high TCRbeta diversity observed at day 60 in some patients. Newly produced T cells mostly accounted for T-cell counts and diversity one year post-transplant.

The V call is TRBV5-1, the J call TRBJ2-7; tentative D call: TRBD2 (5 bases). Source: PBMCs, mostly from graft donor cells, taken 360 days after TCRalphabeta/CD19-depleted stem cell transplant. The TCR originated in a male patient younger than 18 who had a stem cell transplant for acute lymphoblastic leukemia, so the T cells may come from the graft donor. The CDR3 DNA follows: TGCGCCAGCAGCCTTGTCCGGGCGGGTTACGAGCAGTACTTC. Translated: CASSLVRAGYEQYF.